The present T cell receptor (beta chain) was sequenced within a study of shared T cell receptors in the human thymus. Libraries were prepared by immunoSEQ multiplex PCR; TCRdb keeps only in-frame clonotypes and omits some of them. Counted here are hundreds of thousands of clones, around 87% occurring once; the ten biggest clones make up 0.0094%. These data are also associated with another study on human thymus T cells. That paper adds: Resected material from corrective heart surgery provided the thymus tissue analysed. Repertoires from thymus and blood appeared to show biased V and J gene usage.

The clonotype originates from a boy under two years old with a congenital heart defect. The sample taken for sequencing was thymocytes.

The CDR3 bases are TGTGCCAGCAGCGGACGGATGCGGGAGATGAGCACAGATACGCAGTATTTT. Its protein is CASSGRMREMSTDTQYF. The chain couples TRBV21-1 to TRBJ2-3; TRBD2, as called in the table, went unchecked against the DNA. TRBV21-1 is a documented pseudogene. The CDR3 covers 17 residues.